The T cell receptor beta chain described here comes from a study of cytomegalovirus exposure and HLA in healthy donors. Points from the study as a whole: The CMV antigen specificity of a few CMV-associated chains was confirmed through in vitro analysis. A list of roughly 180 TCR beta chains associated with cytomegalovirus was given. First-cohort TCR clusters were later found to tend to co-occur in the 130 or so validation repertoires.

CDR3 length: 16 amino acids. Germline V gene data show CDR1 as MNHEY and CDR2 as SVGAGI. V dropped 2 bases and J dropped 1; count of bases not matched to a gene: 3. The table came from immunoSEQ multiplex PCR; TCRdb's copy has only in-frame clones and leaves some out. The sample lists about 140,000 clones; just under 85% were seen once. In regard to this clone: Its antigen remains unidentified.

Input material: PBMCs. The V and J genes are TRBV6-5 and TRBJ2-2; 8 bases are shared with TRBD2. This TCR came from a man aged 25-40 years in good health and CMV-seropositive. CDR3: CASSYGLAGNTGELFF. In DNA, the CDR3 is TGTGCCAGCAGTTACGGTCTAGCGGGGAACACCGGGGAGCTGTTTTTT.